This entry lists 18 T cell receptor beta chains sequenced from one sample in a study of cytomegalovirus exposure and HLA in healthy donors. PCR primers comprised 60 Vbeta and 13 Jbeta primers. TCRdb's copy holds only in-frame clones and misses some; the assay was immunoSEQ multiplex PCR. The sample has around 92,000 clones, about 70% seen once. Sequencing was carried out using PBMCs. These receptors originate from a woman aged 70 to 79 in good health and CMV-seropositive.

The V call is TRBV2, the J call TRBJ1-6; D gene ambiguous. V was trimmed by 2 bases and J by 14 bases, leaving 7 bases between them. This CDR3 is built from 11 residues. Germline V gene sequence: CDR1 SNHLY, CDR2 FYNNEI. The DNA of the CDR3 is TGTGCCAGCAGTGAAACTCTGTCCCTCCACTTT. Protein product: CASSETLSLHF.

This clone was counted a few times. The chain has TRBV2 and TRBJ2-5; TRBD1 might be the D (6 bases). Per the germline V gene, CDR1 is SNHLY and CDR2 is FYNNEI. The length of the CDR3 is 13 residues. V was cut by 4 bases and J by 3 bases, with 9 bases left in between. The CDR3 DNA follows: TGTGCCAGCAGTGGGACAGTCAAAGAGACCCAGTACTTC. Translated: CASSGTVKETQYF.

The CDR3 region is CASTPGGEREQYF. CDR3 nucleotide sequence: TGCGCCAGCACCCCCGGCGGGGAGAGGGAGCAGTACTTC. The chain uses TRBV5-1 and TRBJ2-7; D possibly corresponds to TRBD2 (6 bases). V lost 6 bases, J lost 7 bases, and 17 bases lay in between. This CDR3 has 13 amino acids. From germline, CDR1 is SGHRS and CDR2 YFSETQ.

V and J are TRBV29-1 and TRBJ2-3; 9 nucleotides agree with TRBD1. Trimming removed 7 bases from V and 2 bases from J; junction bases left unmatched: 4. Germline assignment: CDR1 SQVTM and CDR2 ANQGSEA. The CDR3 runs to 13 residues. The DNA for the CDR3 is TGCAGCGAAGGACAGGGGTTCACAGATACGCAGTATTTT. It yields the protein CSEGQGFTDTQYF.

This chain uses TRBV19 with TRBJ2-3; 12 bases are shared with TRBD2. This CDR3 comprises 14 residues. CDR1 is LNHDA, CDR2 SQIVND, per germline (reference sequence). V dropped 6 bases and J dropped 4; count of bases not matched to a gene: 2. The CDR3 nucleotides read TGTGCCAGTAGCCCTAGCGGGGGGGCAGATACGCAGTATTTT. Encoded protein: CASSPSGGADTQYF.

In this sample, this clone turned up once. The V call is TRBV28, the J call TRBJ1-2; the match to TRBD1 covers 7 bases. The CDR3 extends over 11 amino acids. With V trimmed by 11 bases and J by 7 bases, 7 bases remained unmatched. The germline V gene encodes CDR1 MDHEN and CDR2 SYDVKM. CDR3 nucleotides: TGTGCCTCCGGGACAGCACGTGGCTACACCTTC. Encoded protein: CASGTARGYTF.

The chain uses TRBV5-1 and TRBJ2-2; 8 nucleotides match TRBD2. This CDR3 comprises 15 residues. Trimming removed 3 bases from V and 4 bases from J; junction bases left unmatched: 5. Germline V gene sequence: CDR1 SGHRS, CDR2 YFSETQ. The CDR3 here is CASSWELAGTGELFF. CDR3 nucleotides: TGCGCCAGCAGCTGGGAGCTAGCGGGCACCGGGGAGCTGTTTTTT.

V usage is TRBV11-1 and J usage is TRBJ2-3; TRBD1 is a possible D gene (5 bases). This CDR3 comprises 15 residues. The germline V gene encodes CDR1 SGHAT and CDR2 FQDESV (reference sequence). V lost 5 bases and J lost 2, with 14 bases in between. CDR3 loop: CASSQTSGYTDTQYF. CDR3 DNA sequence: TGTGCCAGCAGCCAAACCTCAGGGTACACAGATACGCAGTATTTT.

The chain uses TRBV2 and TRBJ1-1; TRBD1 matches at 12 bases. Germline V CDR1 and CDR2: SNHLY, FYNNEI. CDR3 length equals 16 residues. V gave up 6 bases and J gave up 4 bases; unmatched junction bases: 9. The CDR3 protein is CASRPRDRGPGTEAFF. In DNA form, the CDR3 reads TGTGCCAGCAGACCCCGGGACAGGGGGCCGGGCACTGAAGCTTTCTTT.

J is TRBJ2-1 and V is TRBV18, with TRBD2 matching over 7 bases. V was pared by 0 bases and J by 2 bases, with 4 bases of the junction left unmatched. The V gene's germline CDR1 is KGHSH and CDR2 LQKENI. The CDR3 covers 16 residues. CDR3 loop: CASSPPTSFPYNEQFF. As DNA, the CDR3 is TGTGCCAGCTCACCACCGACTAGCTTCCCCTACAATGAGCAGTTCTTC.

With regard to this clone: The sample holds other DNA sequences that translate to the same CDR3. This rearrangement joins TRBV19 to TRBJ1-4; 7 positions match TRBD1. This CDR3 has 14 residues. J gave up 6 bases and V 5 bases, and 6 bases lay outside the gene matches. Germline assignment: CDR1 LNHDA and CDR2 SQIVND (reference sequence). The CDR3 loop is CASSLTGNYEKLFF. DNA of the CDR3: TGTGCCAGTAGTTTGACAGGGAACTATGAAAAACTGTTTTTT.

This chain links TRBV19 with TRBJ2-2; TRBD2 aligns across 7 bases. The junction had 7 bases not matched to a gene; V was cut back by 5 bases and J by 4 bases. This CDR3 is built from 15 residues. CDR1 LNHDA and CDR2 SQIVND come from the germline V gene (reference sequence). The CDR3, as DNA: TGTGCCAGTAGTCCTTTGCGGGAGCGCACCGGGGAGCTGTTTTTT. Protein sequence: CASSPLRERTGELFF.

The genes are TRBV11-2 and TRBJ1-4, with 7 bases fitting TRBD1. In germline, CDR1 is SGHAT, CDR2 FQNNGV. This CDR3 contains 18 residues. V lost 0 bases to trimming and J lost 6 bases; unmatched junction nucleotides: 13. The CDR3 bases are TGTGCCAGCAGCTTAGAAGAGGTGGGGTCAGGGGGGCATGAAAAACTGTTTTTT. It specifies CASSLEEVGSGGHEKLFF.

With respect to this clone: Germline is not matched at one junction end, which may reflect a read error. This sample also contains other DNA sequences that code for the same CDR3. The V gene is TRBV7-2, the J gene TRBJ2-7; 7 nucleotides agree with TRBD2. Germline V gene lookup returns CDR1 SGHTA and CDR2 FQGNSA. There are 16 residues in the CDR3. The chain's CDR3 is CASSLAISSGAYEQYF. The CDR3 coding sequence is TGCGCCAGCAGCTTAGCGATATCCAGCGGGGCCTACGAGCAGTACTTC.

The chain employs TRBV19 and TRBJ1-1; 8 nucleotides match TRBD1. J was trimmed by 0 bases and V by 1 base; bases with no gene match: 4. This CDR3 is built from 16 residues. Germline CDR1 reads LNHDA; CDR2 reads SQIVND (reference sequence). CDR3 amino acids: CASSIGGQALNTEAFF. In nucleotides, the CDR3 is TGTGCCAGTAGTATAGGGGGACAGGCTCTGAACACTGAAGCTTTCTTT.

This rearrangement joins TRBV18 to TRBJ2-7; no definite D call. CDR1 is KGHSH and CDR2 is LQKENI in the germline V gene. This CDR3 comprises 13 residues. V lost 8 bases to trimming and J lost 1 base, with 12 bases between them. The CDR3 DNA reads TGTGCCAGCACCACAGCAATTTCCTACGAGCAGTACTTC. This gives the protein CASTTAISYEQYF.

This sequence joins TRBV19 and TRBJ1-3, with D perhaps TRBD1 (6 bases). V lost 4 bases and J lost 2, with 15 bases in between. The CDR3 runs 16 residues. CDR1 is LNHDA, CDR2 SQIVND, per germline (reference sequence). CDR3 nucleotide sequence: TGTGCCAGTAGTAATCAGGACAGTACGACTGGAAACACCATATATTTT. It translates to CASSNQDSTTGNTIYF.

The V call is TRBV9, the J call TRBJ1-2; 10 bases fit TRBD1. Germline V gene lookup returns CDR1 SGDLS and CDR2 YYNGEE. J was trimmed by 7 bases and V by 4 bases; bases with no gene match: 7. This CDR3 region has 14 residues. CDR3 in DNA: TGTGCCAGCAGCCCCGGGACAGGGGATACTGGCTACACCTTC. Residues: CASSPGTGDTGYTF.